This T cell receptor (beta chain) derives from a study of graft-versus-host responses after intestinal transplantation. Overall study: Every recipient had anti-thymocyte globulin induction and roughly 3 years of tacrolimus plus steroids.

Whole-study findings and limits: Early post-transplant HvG declines showed an association with peak circulating GvH clone levels. Recipient-marrow GvH clones were detected, some having first appeared in ileum or blood.

Assay used: immunoSEQ multiplex PCR; TCRdb lists only in-frame clones, some missing. The sample lists tens of thousands of clones; approximately 88% were seen once. As concerns this clone: The antigen remains undetermined.

The CDR3 is 14 amino acids. J is TRBJ2-7 and V is TRBV21-1; the listed D gene, TRBD2, was not tested against the DNA. TRBV21-1 is a documented pseudogene. The TCR sequence derives from a human donor who received an intestinal transplant. Sequences were derived from unstimulated CD8+ T cells sorted from spleen or lymph node cells, sampled before intestinal transplant. CDR3 sequence: CASAVGPKSYEQYF. CDR3 nucleotide sequence: TGTGCCTCCGCGGTTGGCCCTAAGTCCTACGAGCAGTACTTC.